Listed below are T cell receptor beta chains from one sample, sequenced in a study of T cell responses to AZD1222 COVID-19 vaccine. TCRdb's copy holds only in-frame clones and misses some; the assay was immunoSEQ multiplex PCR. The sample carries roughly 150,000 clones, around nine tenths recorded once. The sequencing used peripheral blood, collected on day 0 of AZD1222 vaccination. Receptors were obtained from an adult in good health. CDR3s include the opening cysteine and the closing phenylalanine or tryptophan. The order of the fields is clone size, V gene, CDR3 length, J gene, D gene, CDR3 DNA, CDR3 protein. The D gene is left open where the match is weak. Not every row has a clone size; where given, it reads once, few, many or a size class.

size: -
V: TRBV3-1/TRBV3-2
length: 12
J: TRBJ2-7
D: -
DNA: TGTGCCAGCAGCCAAGGACTTTACGAGCAGTACTTC
CDR3: CASSQGLYEQYF

size: -
V: TRBV19
length: 14
J: TRBJ2-7
D: TRBD1
DNA: TGTGCCAGTAGGGGGACAGGGGGCTCCTACGAGCAGTACTTC
CDR3: CASRGTGGSYEQYF

size: -
V: TRBV6-5
length: 15
J: TRBJ1-6
D: -
DNA: TGTGCCAGCAGTTACTCCTGGGACCGTGGACCACCCCTCCACTTT
CDR3: CASSYSWDRGPPLHF

size: -
V: TRBV18
length: 13
J: TRBJ2-7
D: -
DNA: TGTGCCAGCTCAATCCCAGAGACCTACGAGCAGTACTTC
CDR3: CASSIPETYEQYF

size: -
V: TRBV7-8
length: 15
J: TRBJ1-6
D: TRBD1
DNA: TGTGCCAGCAGCCCTATGACAGGGAGGGGCTCACCCCTCCACTTT
CDR3: CASSPMTGRGSPLHF

size: -
V: TRBV7-8
length: 15
J: TRBJ1-1
D: TRBD1
DNA: TGTGCCAGCAGCTCTGACAGGGTGAGAGACACTGAAGCTTTCTTT
CDR3: CASSSDRVRDTEAFF

size: -
V: TRBV2
length: 14
J: TRBJ1-1
D: -
DNA: TGTGCCAGCCGGCCGGAGGGGCGGGTCACTGAAGCTTTCTTT
CDR3: CASRPEGRVTEAFF

size: -
V: TRBV6-5
length: 14
J: TRBJ2-3
D: TRBD2
DNA: TGTGCCAGCAGTCTAGCGGGAGCCTCAGATACGCAGTATTTT
CDR3: CASSLAGASDTQYF

size: few
V: TRBV9
length: 13
J: TRBJ2-7
D: -
DNA: TGTGCCAGCAGCGTAGGCGTCTCCTACGAGCAGTACTTC
CDR3: CASSVGVSYEQYF

size: -
V: TRBV9
length: 16
J: TRBJ2-5
D: TRBD1
DNA: TGTGCCAGCAGCCTGGGAATCGGGACAGCTGAAGAGACCCAGTACTTC
CDR3: CASSLGIGTAEETQYF

size: -
V: TRBV6-5
length: 15
J: TRBJ2-5
D: TRBD2
DNA: TGTGCCAGCAGTTACCACACTAGCGGGGGAGAGACCCAGTACTTC
CDR3: CASSYHTSGGETQYF

size: -
V: TRBV4-1
length: 16
J: TRBJ1-2
D: -
DNA: TGCGCCAGCAGCCGAATAGACACTCCGGGGCCGAGAGGCTACACCTTC
CDR3: CASSRIDTPGPRGYTF

size: once
V: TRBV7-3
length: 16
J: TRBJ1-3
D: TRBD1
DNA: TGTGCCAGCACCTTCAAGGGGGCCTTCTCTGGAAACACCATATATTTT
CDR3: CASTFKGAFSGNTIYF

size: -
V: TRBV19
length: 13
J: TRBJ2-7
D: -
DNA: TGTGCCAGTAGTTTGGGGCAATCCTACGAGCAGTACTTC
CDR3: CASSLGQSYEQYF

size: -
V: TRBV7-9
length: 13
J: TRBJ2-5
D: -
DNA: TGTGCCTTCGGCCCCGGTTCCCAAGAGACCCAGTACTTC
CDR3: CAFGPGSQETQYF

size: -
V: TRBV7-2
length: 11
J: TRBJ2-7
D: -
DNA: TGTGCCAGCAGCACTACATACGAGCAGTACTTC
CDR3: CASSTTYEQYF

size: -
V: TRBV5-6
length: 16
J: TRBJ2-7
D: TRBD2
DNA: TGTGCCAGCAGCTCTAATCTAGCGGGAGTCCCCTACGAGCAGTACTTC
CDR3: CASSSNLAGVPYEQYF

size: -
V: TRBV6-4
length: 14
J: TRBJ2-3
D: -
DNA: TGTGCCAGCAGTGACGTCGGGAGTTCGGATACGCAGTATTTT
CDR3: CASSDVGSSDTQYF

size: -
V: TRBV3-1/TRBV3-2
length: 13
J: TRBJ2-5
D: TRBD2
DNA: TGTGCCAGCAGCCGCGGGAGAGGGGAGACCCAGTACTTC
CDR3: CASSRGRGETQYF

size: -
V: TRBV5-8
length: 15
J: TRBJ1-2
D: -
DNA: TGTGCCAGCAGCTTGGTTTCGGGCACCAACTATGGCTACACCTTC
CDR3: CASSLVSGTNYGYTF

size: -
V: TRBV11-2
length: 16
J: TRBJ1-2
D: TRBD1
DNA: TGTGCCAGCAGCCCCCTTAGACGGGACAGGATCCAAGGCTACACCTTC
CDR3: CASSPLRRDRIQGYTF

size: -
V: TRBV9
length: 19
J: TRBJ2-3
D: TRBD1
DNA: TGTGCCAGCAGTCAAGCCAGGACAGGGGGCTTGAGTAGCACAGATACGCAGTATTTT
CDR3: CASSQARTGGLSSTDTQYF

size: -
V: TRBV6-2/TRBV6-3
length: 16
J: TRBJ1-1
D: -
DNA: TGTGCCAGCAGTTACTCGAGGTCGGACATGAACACTGAAGCTTTCTTT
CDR3: CASSYSRSDMNTEAFF

size: -
V: TRBV27
length: 13
J: TRBJ1-2
D: -
DNA: TGTGCCAGCAGTTATGGGCAGGGGAGGTTCTACACCTTC
CDR3: CASSYGQGRFYTF

size: -
V: TRBV3-1/TRBV3-2
length: 17
J: TRBJ2-7
D: TRBD1
DNA: TGTGCCAGCAGCCAAGACCTCGACAGGGGTCAAGCCTACGAGCAGTACTTC
CDR3: CASSQDLDRGQAYEQYF

size: -
V: TRBV30
length: 15
J: TRBJ2-5
D: TRBD2
DNA: TGTGCCTGGATGACCCAGAACGCGGGAGAAGAGACCCAGTACTTC
CDR3: CAWMTQNAGEETQYF

size: -
V: TRBV15
length: 13
J: TRBJ1-2
D: -
DNA: TGTGCCACCAGCAGGGAGGTGGGCTATGGCTACACCTTC
CDR3: CATSREVGYGYTF

size: -
V: TRBV13
length: 16
J: TRBJ1-2
D: TRBD1
DNA: TGTGCCAGCAGCCCTCGGACAGGGGGCGGATTAAGGGGCTACACCTTC
CDR3: CASSPRTGGGLRGYTF

size: -
V: TRBV4-2
length: 16
J: TRBJ2-5
D: TRBD2
DNA: TGTGCCAGCAGCCTTTCTGGGACTAGCGGCCAGGAGACCCAGTACTTC
CDR3: CASSLSGTSGQETQYF

size: -
V: TRBV6-5
length: 15
J: TRBJ1-6
D: -
DNA: TGTGCCAGCACCCGATCCCGGGGTTTAAATTCACCCCTCCACTTT
CDR3: CASTRSRGLNSPLHF

size: once
V: TRBV13
length: 15
J: TRBJ2-7
D: TRBD2
DNA: TGTGCCAGCAGCTTCCAGCGGGAGGGCCGTTACGAGCAGTACTTC
CDR3: CASSFQREGRYEQYF

size: -
V: TRBV27
length: 14
J: TRBJ2-5
D: TRBD2
DNA: TGTGCCAGCAGTTACGGACTAGCAGGAGAGACCCAGTACTTC
CDR3: CASSYGLAGETQYF

size: -
V: TRBV28
length: 14
J: TRBJ1-1
D: TRBD1
DNA: TGTGCCAGCAGTCAGTCGACAGGGACCACTGAAGCTTTCTTT
CDR3: CASSQSTGTTEAFF

size: few
V: TRBV7-9
length: 14
J: TRBJ1-1
D: -
DNA: TGTGCCAGCAGCTTATTGTTGGGTGGCACTGAAGCTTTCTTT
CDR3: CASSLLLGGTEAFF

size: -
V: TRBV7-2
length: 13
J: TRBJ1-5
D: -
DNA: TGTGCCAGCAGCTTAGATACTGATCAGCCCCAGCATTTT
CDR3: CASSLDTDQPQHF

size: -
V: TRBV5-5
length: 16
J: TRBJ2-3
D: TRBD2
DNA: TGTGCCAGCAGCCCCCAGCCGGGACTAGTTTTAGATACGCAGTATTTT
CDR3: CASSPQPGLVLDTQYF

size: -
V: TRBV28
length: 18
J: TRBJ1-2
D: TRBD1
DNA: TGTGCCAGCAGTTCCCAACCGGGACAGGGTGGGCTGGTGGGGGGCTACACCTTC
CDR3: CASSSQPGQGGLVGGYTF

size: few
V: TRBV29-1
length: 13
J: TRBJ1-2
D: TRBD1
DNA: TGCAGCGTTGATCTGGACAGGGGTGGTGGCTACACCTTC
CDR3: CSVDLDRGGGYTF

size: -
V: TRBV10-3
length: 12
J: TRBJ2-5
D: -
DNA: TGTGCCATCAGGGGGCACAAAGAGACCCAGTACTTC
CDR3: CAIRGHKETQYF

size: -
V: TRBV7-2
length: 15
J: TRBJ2-7
D: -
DNA: TGTGCCAGCAGCTTAGAGGGGTACGTGTCCTACGAGCAGTACTTC
CDR3: CASSLEGYVSYEQYF

size: -
V: TRBV6-5
length: 14
J: TRBJ1-2
D: TRBD1
DNA: TGTGCCAGCAGTTACGGGGACAGCGACTATGGCTACACCTTC
CDR3: CASSYGDSDYGYTF

size: -
V: TRBV9
length: 14
J: TRBJ1-2
D: -
DNA: TGTGCCAGCAATCTGGGGTCGGGGGACTATGGCTACACCTTC
CDR3: CASNLGSGDYGYTF

size: -
V: TRBV5-1
length: 15
J: TRBJ2-3
D: -
DNA: TGCGCCAGCAGCTTGGTGGGGTCCACATGGGATACGCAGTATTTT
CDR3: CASSLVGSTWDTQYF

size: -
V: TRBV2
length: 14
J: TRBJ2-5
D: TRBD2
DNA: TGTGCCAGCAGTCTCTCTAGCGGGAGGGAGACCCAGTACTTC
CDR3: CASSLSSGRETQYF

size: -
V: TRBV27
length: 15
J: TRBJ2-1
D: -
DNA: TGTGCCAGCAGTTTAGGCCCAGGGGCGGTGGATGAGCAGTTCTTC
CDR3: CASSLGPGAVDEQFF

size: -
V: TRBV6-5
length: 14
J: TRBJ1-6
D: -
DNA: TGTGCCAGCAGGGACGGTGGATATCGGTCACCCCTCCACTTT
CDR3: CASRDGGYRSPLHF

size: -
V: TRBV2
length: 14
J: TRBJ1-1
D: -
DNA: TGTGCCAGCAGGGAGACAGGCAGGAACACTGAAGCTTTCTTT
CDR3: CASRETGRNTEAFF

size: few
V: TRBV5-5
length: 16
J: TRBJ1-6
D: TRBD1
DNA: TGTGCCAGCAGCCTTGGACAGGGGCAGAATAATTCACCCCTCCACTTT
CDR3: CASSLGQGQNNSPLHF

size: -
V: TRBV7-9
length: 17
J: TRBJ2-1
D: TRBD2
DNA: TGTGCCAGCAGGGGAACTAGCGGGATCGGGTCCTACAATGAGCAGTTCTTC
CDR3: CASRGTSGIGSYNEQFF

size: -
V: TRBV6-5
length: 14
J: TRBJ2-5
D: -
DNA: TGTGCCAGCGCGAGGCGGAGTGGGGGAGAGACCCAGTACTTC
CDR3: CASARRSGGETQYF

size: -
V: TRBV18
length: 13
J: TRBJ1-6
D: -
DNA: TGTGCCAGCTCACCTTCAGGTGATTCACCCCTCCACTTT
CDR3: CASSPSGDSPLHF

size: -
V: TRBV19
length: 15
J: TRBJ1-5
D: -
DNA: TGTGCCAGTAGGCGACAGTCGTATAGCAATCAGCCCCAGCATTTT
CDR3: CASRRQSYSNQPQHF